Listed below are T cell receptor beta chains from one sample, sequenced in a study of T cell responses to AZD1222 COVID-19 vaccine. Using immunoSEQ multiplex PCR, the repertoire was profiled, and TCRdb retains in-frame clones only, with some absent. The sample gives fewer than 50,000 clones, over 60% of which show up once; approximately 6.3% is in the top ten. Sample: peripheral blood, taken on day 0 of AZD1222 vaccination. The receptor set was obtained from an adult in good health. CDR3s leave out the opening cysteine and the closing phenylalanine or tryptophan. Clone size is given for some rows only: seen once, a few or many times, or a class if the clone is expanded.

j_call v_call clone_size cdr3_aa
TRBJ1-1 TRBV28 . ASRDSGSITEAF
TRBJ1-6 TRBV5-4 . ASSPGRGMDSPLH
TRBJ1-2 TRBV30 . AWSAGQNYGYT
TRBJ2-1 TRBV19 . ASSSPTAGEYNEQF
TRBJ1-5 TRBV6-5 . ASSYRGGGNQPQH
TRBJ1-3 TRBV7-2 . ASSAYRLPTGNTIY
TRBJ2-5 TRBV7-9 . ASSLDGQETQY
TRBJ2-3 TRBV5-1 . ASSWSGGSTDTQY
TRBJ1-3 TRBV30 . AGGTLMGNTIY
TRBJ1-6 TRBV28 . ASSISTGDNSPLH
TRBJ1-1 TRBV2 . ASSGQLLNTEAF
TRBJ2-5 TRBV6-5 once ASRQGAGETQY
TRBJ1-3 TRBV3-1/TRBV3-2 . ASSPLTGGVSGNTIY
TRBJ2-2 TRBV7-2 once ASSRFNTGELF
TRBJ2-1 TRBV5-6 . ASRRERIYNEQF
TRBJ1-4 TRBV2 . ASSELAGINEKLF
TRBJ1-1 TRBV10-3 . AISGTSGRGRGGAF
TRBJ2-3 TRBV5-1 few ASSFRGGAADTQY
TRBJ1-2 TRBV11-2 . ASSSLTRDAYGYT
TRBJ1-2 TRBV13 . ASSPRSLGYT
TRBJ1-6 TRBV6-1 . ASSDTAGPLH
TRBJ2-6 TRBV9 . ASSVAGGDSGANVLT
TRBJ1-2 TRBV4-2 . ASSQDARGSIDYT
TRBJ2-1 TRBV11-2 . ASSLGLASYNEQF
TRBJ1-3 TRBV29-1 . SVVQGNSGNTIY
TRBJ2-3 TRBV5-8 . ASSLEGSATQY
TRBJ2-7 TRBV6-5 . ASSYGGTGAYEQY
TRBJ2-1 TRBV6-4 . ASSEWTSGYNEQF
TRBJ2-5 TRBV5-1 . ASSYSGGQETQY
TRBJ1-6 TRBV7-6 . ASSSRTGGDSPLH
TRBJ1-6 TRBV10-2 once ASTTGYNSPLH
TRBJ1-4 TRBV18 medium-sized ASSPETEKLF
TRBJ1-6 TRBV7-9 few ASSLDGTGHSPLH
TRBJ2-5 TRBV2 . ASSRAGGGETQY
TRBJ1-5 TRBV6-1 . ASSDAGSHQPQH
TRBJ1-1 TRBV2 . ASSQTGSNTEAF
TRBJ1-4 TRBV6-1 . ASSEAQTGLEKLF